The 18 T cell receptor beta chains given below trace back to one sample, sequenced in a study of response to subunit inactivated influenza vaccine. MiXCR was run by TCRdb on the RT-PCR reads, yielding one entry per CDR3 protein. This sample has 550,000 to 650,000 distinct CDR3 sequences, with about an eighth found just once. The sequences come from PBMCs from blood, collected on the day of vaccination. These receptors came from a man in his forties or fifties who received an inactivated influenza vaccine.

This clonotype was observed at least ten times. The chain recombines TRBV2 with TRBJ2-1, with 7 bases aligning to TRBD1. The CDR3 is 13 residues long. Germline trimming cut 8 bases from V and 8 bases from J; bases unmatched to any gene: 9. CDR1 is SNHLY, CDR2 FYNNEI, per germline. The CDR3 sequence is CASPDRDQDEQFF. The CDR3 region has the DNA TGTGCCAGCCCCGACAGGGATCAGGATGAGCAGTTCTTC.

This clonotype was observed at least ten times. The chain has TRBV20-1 and TRBJ1-1; 7 bases map to TRBD1. This CDR3 contains 14 residues. Unmatched junction bases numbered 14, after V lost 6 bases and J lost 7 bases. Germline CDR1 DFQATT, CDR2 SNEGSKA (reference sequence). CDR3 sequence: CSADRAISRGEAFF. DNA of the CDR3: TGCAGTGCCGACAGGGCGATTTCGAGGGGTGAAGCTTTCTTT.

V usage is TRBV6-1 and J usage is TRBJ1-2; D ambiguous. Per germline, CDR1 MNHNS and CDR2 SASEGT. The CDR3 loop spans 13 amino acids. The V end was cut by 6 bases, the J end by 0 bases, with 8 bases between. As DNA, the CDR3 is TGTGCCAGCAGGTCAGGCGCTAACTATGGCTACACCTTC. This codes for CASRSGANYGYTF.

The gene calls are TRBV6-1 and TRBJ2-7, with D possibly being TRBD2 (6 bases). The V gene lost 6 bases and the J gene lost 4 bases, with 13 bases spanning the gap. Germline lookup yields CDR1 MNHNS and CDR2 SASEGT. The CDR3 is 13 residues long. CDR3 sequence: CASSISGVYEQYF. Here the CDR3 DNA reads TGTGCCAGCAGCATCTCGGGGGTGTACGAGCAGTACTTC.

CDR3 DNA: TGTGCCAGCAGTCCGGGAGGTAGCGGGGAGGAAGAGACCCAGTACTTC. Translated: CASSPGGSGEEETQYF. The chain recombines TRBV12-3 or TRBV12-4 with TRBJ2-5; 8 bases are a match to TRBD2. V was clipped by 5 bases and J by 3 bases; unmatched bases: 11. There are 16 residues in the CDR3.

The gene calls are TRBV12-3 or TRBV12-4 and TRBJ2-5; D remains unclear. The CDR3 is made up of 13 amino acids. V lost 3 bases and J 0 bases, leaving 5 bases between the germline ends. CDR3 DNA: TGTGCCAGCAGTTTGCACGACCAAGAGACCCAGTACTTC. Protein sequence: CASSLHDQETQYF.

This clonotype was seen only a few times. The chain is built from TRBV7-8 and TRBJ2-1; D gene ambiguous. Between the trimmed V and J ends, which lost 0 bases and 10 bases, there was a span of 10 bases. CDR1 is SGHVS and CDR2 is FQNEAQ in the germline V gene. This CDR3 has 13 amino acids. The CDR3 region is CASSLALGIEQFF. The CDR3 DNA follows: TGTGCCAGCAGCTTAGCGCTAGGGATCGAGCAGTTCTTC.

V gene TRBV3-1 combines with J gene TRBJ2-5; D is undetermined. Germline CDR1 is LGHDT and CDR2 is YNNKEL (reference sequence). V lost 0 bases to trimming and J lost 2 bases, with 7 bases between them. This CDR3 comprises 14 residues. The CDR3 loop is CASSQDTFQETQYF. As DNA, the CDR3 is TGTGCCAGCAGCCAAGATACATTTCAAGAGACCCAGTACTTC.

The V and J genes are TRBV12-3 or TRBV12-4 and TRBJ2-5, with TRBD2 matching 16 bases. Trimming cost V 4 bases and J 5 bases; bases outside gene matches: 4. The CDR3 is made up of 16 amino acids. CDR3 region: CASSWGLAGGWETQYF. CDR3 coding DNA: TGTGCCAGCAGTTGGGGACTAGCGGGGGGGTGGGAGACCCAGTACTTC.

The rearrangement joins TRBV28 to TRBJ1-2, with 7 bases lining up with TRBD1. The V segment lost 6 bases and the J segment 6 bases; nucleotides outside the gene matches: 10. The CDR3 spans 14 residues. Per germline, CDR1 MDHEN and CDR2 SYDVKM. CDR3 loop: CASRATGRRNGYTF. The DNA of the CDR3 is TGTGCCAGCAGGGCGACAGGGAGAAGGAATGGCTACACCTTC.

This clonotype was detected many times. V and J are TRBV12-3 or TRBV12-4 and TRBJ2-2; a possible D gene is TRBD1 (6 bases). V gave up 8 bases and J gave up 2 bases, with 15 bases separating them. The CDR3 consists of 15 residues. The CDR3 reads CASESGTFNTGELFF. CDR3 coding DNA: TGTGCCAGCGAATCCGGGACATTTAACACCGGGGAGCTGTTTTTT.

J is TRBJ2-7 and V is TRBV5-1, with D tentatively TRBD1 (6 bases). CDR1 SGHRS and CDR2 YFSETQ come from the germline V gene. This CDR3 region has 14 residues. Trimming stripped 4 bases from V and 2 bases from J, with 13 bases between. The CDR3 protein is CASSPRTDPYEQYF. The CDR3 DNA reads as TGCGCCAGCAGCCCCCGGACAGACCCCTACGAGCAGTACTTC. The variable domain in full, completed from reference TRBV5-1 and TRBJ2-7, reads KAGVTQTPRYLIKTRGQQVTLSCSPISGHRSVSWYQQTPGQGLQFLFEYFSETQRNKGNFPGRFSGRQFSNSRSEMNVSTLELGDSALYLCASSPRTDPYEQYFGPGTRLTVT.

This clonotype came up a few times. The V gene is TRBV27, the J gene TRBJ1-1; a possible D gene is TRBD1 (6 bases). The ends were cut back, 4 bases at V and 1 base at J, with 10 bases in the middle. The CDR3 loop spans 14 amino acids. Germline lookup yields CDR1 MNHEY and CDR2 SMNVEV (reference sequence). CDR3 sequence reads: CASSWTTGNTEAFF. CDR3 in DNA: TGTGCCAGCAGTTGGACGACAGGGAACACTGAAGCTTTCTTT.

This clonotype was seen only a few times. V gene TRBV2 combines with J gene TRBJ2-2; D unclear. The V end lost 6 bases, the J end lost 4 bases, and 15 bases lay between the germline ends. Germline V gene data show CDR1 as SNHLY and CDR2 as FYNNEI. The CDR3 is 15 amino acids. The CDR3 reads CASSWRSIGTGELFF. CDR3 nucleotide sequence: TGTGCCAGCAGCTGGCGGTCTATTGGCACCGGGGAGCTGTTTTTT.

The table lists this clonotype with many counts. The J gene is TRBJ2-4, the V gene TRBV5-1; possibly TRBD1 or TRBD2 for D (5 bases each). The CDR3 consists of 16 residues. Germline V gives CDR1 SGHRS, CDR2 YFSETQ. V was cut by 3 bases and J by 0 bases, with 13 bases left in between. The CDR3 sequence: CASSSGTTLAKNIQYF. Here the CDR3 DNA reads TGCGCCAGCAGCTCCGGGACGACCTTAGCCAAAAACATTCAGTACTTC.

This clonotype was observed a handful of times. The V call is TRBV6-2 or TRBV6-3, the J call TRBJ2-1; D gene uncertain. The CDR3 is made up of 17 amino acids. CDR1 is MNHEY and CDR2 is SVGEGT in the germline V gene. V gave up 2 bases and J gave up 3 bases, with 17 bases separating them. CDR3 bases: TGTGCCAGCAGTTACCAAAGTTGGCAGGCCTTCTACAATGAGCAGTTCTTC. Its translation is CASSYQSWQAFYNEQFF.

To note about this clonotype: The junction departs from the called germline gene at one end, perhaps through a read error. This chain joins TRBV20-1 and TRBJ2-5; TRBD2 agrees at 10 bases. Germline CDR1 and CDR2: DFQATT and SNEGSKA (reference sequence). The CDR3 is made up of 17 amino acids. Here the CDR3 DNA reads TGCTGTGCTAGTTCCCTAGCGGGGGCCTTTGTTCAAGAGACCCAGTACTTC. This translates into CCASSLAGAFVQETQYF.

The sample holds many counts of this clonotype. One junction end disagrees with the germline gene, perhaps due to a read error. The chain links TRBV28 to TRBJ2-7; 9 bases are shared with TRBD2. Germline CDR1 reads MDHEN; CDR2 reads SYDVKM. This CDR3 spans 14 amino acids. The DNA for the CDR3 is TGCGCCAGCAGCTTTCTAGCGGGGACCTACGAGCAGTACTTC. Its protein product is CASSFLAGTYEQYF.